Below, one T cell receptor (beta chain) is given with its context. This record comes from a study of blood T cell repertoires in COVID-19. Overall study context: Material from acute and convalescent COVID-19 was sourced from the United States, Italy and Spain. PBMCs, B-cell-depleted T cells, or T cells provided the cDNA or gDNA that made up the material.

Authors' methods: Amplification with reference gene primers provided the estimates of nucleated cell counts. The table came from immunoSEQ multiplex PCR; TCRdb's copy has only in-frame clones and leaves some out. That table is the source of V, J and clone size, and D and trimming were worked out from the DNA. The sample records about 120,000 clones, 75% to 85% being singletons. V was cut by 0 bases and J by 12 bases, with 21 bases left in between. CDR1 is LGHNA, CDR2 YSLEER, per germline. The CDR3 sequence is 17 residues long. The chain has TRBV4-3 and TRBJ1-6, with D possibly TRBD1 on 5 matching bases. The sample was peripheral blood. This receptor was taken from a woman older than 75 with acute or convalescent COVID-19. CDR3 in DNA: TGCGCCAGCAGCCAAGAAACAGCAACAGGCCGCCTTTTACCCCTCCACTTT. Protein product: CASSQETATGRLLPLHF.